The subject of this entry is one T cell receptor (beta chain). TCRdb's copy holds only in-frame clones and misses some; the assay was immunoSEQ multiplex PCR. The table records roughly 53,000 clones, roughly nine tenths of them present only once. This specimen comes from a study of blood T cell repertoires in COVID-19. Study-wide context: Nucleic acid was either cDNA or gDNA, and it came from T cells, B-cell-depleted T cells, or PBMCs.

This clonotype was sampled from a man between 35 and 55 years old with active COVID-19. The sequencing sample was made of peripheral blood.

The CDR3 protein is CASSRGGFYYGYTF. CDR3 in DNA: TGTGCCAGCAGCCGGGGGGGGTTTTACTATGGCTACACCTTC. The genes are TRBV11-2 and TRBJ1-2; tentatively, D is TRBD1 (5 bases). Germline assignment: CDR1 SGHAT and CDR2 FQNNGV. V was trimmed by 5 bases and J by 3 bases, leaving 13 bases between them. This CDR3 region has 14 residues.